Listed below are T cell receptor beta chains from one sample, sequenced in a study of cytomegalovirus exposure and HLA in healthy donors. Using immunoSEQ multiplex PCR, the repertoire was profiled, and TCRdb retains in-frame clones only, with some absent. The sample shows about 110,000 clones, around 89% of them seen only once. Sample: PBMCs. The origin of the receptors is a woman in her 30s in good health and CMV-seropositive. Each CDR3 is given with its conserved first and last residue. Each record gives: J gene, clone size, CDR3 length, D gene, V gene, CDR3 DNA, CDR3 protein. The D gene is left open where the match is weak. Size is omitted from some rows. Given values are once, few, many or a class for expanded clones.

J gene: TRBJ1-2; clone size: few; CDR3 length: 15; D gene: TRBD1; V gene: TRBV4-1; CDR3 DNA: TGCGCCAGCAGCCAAAGGGACAGGCGGGACTATGGCTACACCTTC; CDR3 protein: CASSQRDRRDYGYTF
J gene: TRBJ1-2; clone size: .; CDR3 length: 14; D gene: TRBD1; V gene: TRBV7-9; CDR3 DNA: TGTGCCAGCAGAAAACAGGGGGAGAGCTATGGCTACACCTTC; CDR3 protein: CASRKQGESYGYTF
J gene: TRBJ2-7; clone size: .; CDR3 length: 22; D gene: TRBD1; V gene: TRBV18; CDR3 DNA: TGTGCCAGCTCACCTCCGTTCATACCGACAGGGGGCGATTTGAGGAGGTCCTACGAGCAGTACTTC; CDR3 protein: CASSPPFIPTGGDLRRSYEQYF
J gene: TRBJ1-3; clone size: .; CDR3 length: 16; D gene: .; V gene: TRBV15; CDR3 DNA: TGTGCCACCAGCAGAGAATCGAGGTCCTCTGGAAACACCATATATTTT; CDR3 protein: CATSRESRSSGNTIYF
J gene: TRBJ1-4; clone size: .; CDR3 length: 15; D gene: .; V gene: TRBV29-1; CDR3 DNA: TGCAGCGTTGAAGTCGGGGGGGGAACTAATGAAAAACTGTTTTTT; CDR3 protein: CSVEVGGGTNEKLFF
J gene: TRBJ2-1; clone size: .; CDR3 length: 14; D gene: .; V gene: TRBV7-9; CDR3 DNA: TGTGCCAGCAGCCCTGAGACTTTAGACAATGAGCAGTTCTTC; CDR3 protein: CASSPETLDNEQFF
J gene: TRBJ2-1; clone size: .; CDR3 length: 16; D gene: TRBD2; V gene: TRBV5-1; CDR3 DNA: TGCGCCAGTGCCCGGGGAGGGCTAGCGGGGTACAATGAGCAGTTCTTC; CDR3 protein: CASARGGLAGYNEQFF
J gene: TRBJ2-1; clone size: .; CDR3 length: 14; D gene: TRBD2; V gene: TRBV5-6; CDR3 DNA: TGTGCCAGCAGCTTGACTAGCGGATACAATGAGCAGTTCTTC; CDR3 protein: CASSLTSGYNEQFF
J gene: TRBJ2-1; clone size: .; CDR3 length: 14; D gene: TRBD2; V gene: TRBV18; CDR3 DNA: TGTGCCAGCTCACCTATAGCGGGGAGCAATGAGCAGTTCTTC; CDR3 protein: CASSPIAGSNEQFF
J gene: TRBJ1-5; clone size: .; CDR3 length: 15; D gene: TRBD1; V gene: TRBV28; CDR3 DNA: TGTGCCAGCAAGTCCCGGGACAGGGTATTTCAGCCCCAGCATTTT; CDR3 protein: CASKSRDRVFQPQHF
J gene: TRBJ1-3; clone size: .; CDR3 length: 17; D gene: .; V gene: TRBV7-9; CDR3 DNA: TGTGCCAGCTCCGCGGGCTGGGCCTTCTCCTCTGGAAACACCATATATTTT; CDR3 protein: CASSAGWAFSSGNTIYF
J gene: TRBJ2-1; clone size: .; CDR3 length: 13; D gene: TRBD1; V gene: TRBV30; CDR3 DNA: TGTGCCTGGTCGGGACAGGGAGGCAATGAGCAGTTCTTC; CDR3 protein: CAWSGQGGNEQFF
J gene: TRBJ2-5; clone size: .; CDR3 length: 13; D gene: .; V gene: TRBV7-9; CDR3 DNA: TGTGCCAGCAGCTTAGTTGGGGCAGAGACCCAGTACTTC; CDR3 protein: CASSLVGAETQYF
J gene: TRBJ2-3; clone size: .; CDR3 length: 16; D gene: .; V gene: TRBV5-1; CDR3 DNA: TGCGCCAGCAGCCCGGCGGAGGTGGAAAGCACAGATACGCAGTATTTT; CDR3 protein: CASSPAEVESTDTQYF
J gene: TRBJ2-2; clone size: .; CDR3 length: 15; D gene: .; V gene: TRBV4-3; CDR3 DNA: TGCGCCAGCAGCCTCTCGGGAGCAAACGTCGGGGAGCTGTTTTTT; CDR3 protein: CASSLSGANVGELFF
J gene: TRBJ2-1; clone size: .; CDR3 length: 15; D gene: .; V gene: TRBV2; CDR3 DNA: TGTGCCAGCAGTGAAGCGGGGACTTCTTACAATGAGCAGTTCTTC; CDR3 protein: CASSEAGTSYNEQFF
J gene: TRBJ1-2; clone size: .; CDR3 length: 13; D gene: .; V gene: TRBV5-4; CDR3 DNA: TGTGCCAGCAGCCCTCGGGGGAACTATGGCTACACCTTC; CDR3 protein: CASSPRGNYGYTF
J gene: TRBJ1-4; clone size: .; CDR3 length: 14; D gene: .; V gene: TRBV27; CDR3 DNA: TGTGCCAGCAGTATCTCGCGGGGTATGGGAAAACTGTTTTTT; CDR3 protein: CASSISRGMGKLFF
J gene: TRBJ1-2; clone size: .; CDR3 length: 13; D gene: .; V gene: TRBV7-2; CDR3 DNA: TGTGCCAGCAGCTTACCCGGGTCCTATGGCTACACCTTC; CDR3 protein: CASSLPGSYGYTF
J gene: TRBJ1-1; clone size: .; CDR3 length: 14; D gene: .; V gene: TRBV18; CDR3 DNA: TGTGCCAGCTCACACGGGGTCCCGAACACTGAAGCTTTCTTT; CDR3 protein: CASSHGVPNTEAFF
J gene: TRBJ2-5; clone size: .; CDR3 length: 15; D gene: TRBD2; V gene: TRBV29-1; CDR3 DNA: TGCAGCGTTCCTGCCCTAGCGGGAGTACGAGAGACCCAGTACTTC; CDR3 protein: CSVPALAGVRETQYF
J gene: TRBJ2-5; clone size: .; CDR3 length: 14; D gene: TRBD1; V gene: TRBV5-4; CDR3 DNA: TGTGCCAGCAGCCCCGGGACAGCCCAAGAGACCCAGTACTTC; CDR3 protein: CASSPGTAQETQYF
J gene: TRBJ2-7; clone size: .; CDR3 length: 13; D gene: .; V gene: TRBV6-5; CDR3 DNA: TGTGCCAGCAGTTGGACGGGGGGCCGGCAGCAGTACTTC; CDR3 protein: CASSWTGGRQQYF
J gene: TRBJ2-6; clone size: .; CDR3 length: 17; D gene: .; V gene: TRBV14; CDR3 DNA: TGTGCCAGCAGCCCCGGTGCATGGGGGGCTGGGGCCAACGTCCTGACTTTC; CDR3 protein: CASSPGAWGAGANVLTF
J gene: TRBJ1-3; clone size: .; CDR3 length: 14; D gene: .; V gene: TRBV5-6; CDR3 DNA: TGTGCCAGCAGCCGATTGGGGGCCAGCAACACCATATATTTT; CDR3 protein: CASSRLGASNTIYF
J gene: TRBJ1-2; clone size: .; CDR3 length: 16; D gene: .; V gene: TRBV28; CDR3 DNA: TGTGCCAGCAACTCCTTAGAACTAGCTCTGGGCTATGGCTACACCTTC; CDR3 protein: CASNSLELALGYGYTF
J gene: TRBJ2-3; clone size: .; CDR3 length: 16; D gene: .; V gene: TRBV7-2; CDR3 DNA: TGTGCCAGCAGCTTTGCCCAGGGTAAGGGCACAGATACGCAGTATTTT; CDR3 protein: CASSFAQGKGTDTQYF
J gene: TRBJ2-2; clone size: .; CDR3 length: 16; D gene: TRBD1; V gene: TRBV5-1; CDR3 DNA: TGCGCCAGCAGCTCCTGGGACAGGGGAGGTACCGGGGAGCTGTTTTTT; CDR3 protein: CASSSWDRGGTGELFF
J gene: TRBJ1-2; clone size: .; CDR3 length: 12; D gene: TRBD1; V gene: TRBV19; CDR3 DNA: TGTGCCAGTAGTAGACAGGGGTTCGGCTACACCTTC; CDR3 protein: CASSRQGFGYTF
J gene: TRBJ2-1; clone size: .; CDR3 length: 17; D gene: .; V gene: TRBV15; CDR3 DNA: TGTGCCACCAGCAGAGATGCAGGCGACAACTCCTACAATGAGCAGTTCTTC; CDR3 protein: CATSRDAGDNSYNEQFF
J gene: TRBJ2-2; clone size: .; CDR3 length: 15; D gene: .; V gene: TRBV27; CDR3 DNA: TGTGCCAGCAGTTTTGAGGTTCCGAACACCGGGGAGCTGTTTTTT; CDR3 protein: CASSFEVPNTGELFF
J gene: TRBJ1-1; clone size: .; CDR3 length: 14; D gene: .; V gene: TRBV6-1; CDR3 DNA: TGTGCCAGCAGGCCACTCGGCGGGGGCACTGAAGCTTTCTTT; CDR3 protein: CASRPLGGGTEAFF
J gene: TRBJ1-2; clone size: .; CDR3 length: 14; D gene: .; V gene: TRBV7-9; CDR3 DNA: TGTGCCAGCAGCTTAGGGGGGCTCAGCTATGGCTACACCTTC; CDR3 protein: CASSLGGLSYGYTF
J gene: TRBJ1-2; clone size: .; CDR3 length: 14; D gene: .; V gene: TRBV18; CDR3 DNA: TGTGCCAGCTCACCAGAACAGGGTTTCGATGGCTACACCTTC; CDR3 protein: CASSPEQGFDGYTF
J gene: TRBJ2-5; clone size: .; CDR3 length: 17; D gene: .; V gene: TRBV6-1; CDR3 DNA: TGTGCCAGCAGTGAAGCCTGGGCAGGGCGTAGGGGGGAGACCCAGTACTTC; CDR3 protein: CASSEAWAGRRGETQYF
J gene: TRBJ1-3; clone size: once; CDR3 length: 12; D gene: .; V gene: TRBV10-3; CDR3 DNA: TGTGCCACCTCAAACTCCGGAAACACCATATATTTT; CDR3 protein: CATSNSGNTIYF
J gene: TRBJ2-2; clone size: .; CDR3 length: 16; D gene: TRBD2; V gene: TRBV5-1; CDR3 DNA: TGCGCCAGCAGCTTAAGCGGGAGGGGAGGCACCGGGGAGCTGTTTTTT; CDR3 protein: CASSLSGRGGTGELFF
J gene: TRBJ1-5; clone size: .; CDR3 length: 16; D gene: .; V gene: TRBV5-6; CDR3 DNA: TGTGCCAGCAGCTCCAAGGGGGGGCCGGGCAATCAGCCCCAGCATTTT; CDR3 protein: CASSSKGGPGNQPQHF
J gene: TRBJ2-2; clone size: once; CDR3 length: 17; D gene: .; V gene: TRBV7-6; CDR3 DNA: TGTGCCAGCAGTCAACCCCATGGTGGGGGCAGGACCGGGGAGCTGTTTTTT; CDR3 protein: CASSQPHGGGRTGELFF
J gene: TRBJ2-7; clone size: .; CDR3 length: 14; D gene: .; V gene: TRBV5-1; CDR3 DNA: TGCGCCAGTACCCCCACCGCGGGGTCCCACGAGCAGTACTTC; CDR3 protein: CASTPTAGSHEQYF
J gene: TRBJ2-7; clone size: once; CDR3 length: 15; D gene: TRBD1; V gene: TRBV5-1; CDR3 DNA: TGCGCCAGCAGTCTCGGGACAGGGGTCGTCTACGAGCAGTACTTC; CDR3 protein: CASSLGTGVVYEQYF
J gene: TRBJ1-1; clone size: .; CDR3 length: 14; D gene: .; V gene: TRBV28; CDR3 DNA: TGTGCCAGCAGTCCAAGAGTTCTGAACACTGAAGCTTTCTTT; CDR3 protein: CASSPRVLNTEAFF
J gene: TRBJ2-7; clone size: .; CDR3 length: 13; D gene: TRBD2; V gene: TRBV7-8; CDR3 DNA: TGTGCCAGCAGCCCAGGACTAGTTGGGGAGCAGTACTTC; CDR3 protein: CASSPGLVGEQYF
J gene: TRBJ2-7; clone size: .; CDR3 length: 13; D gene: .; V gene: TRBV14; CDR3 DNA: TGTGCCAGCAGCCAAGTTCCGGGAGCGGAGCAGTACTTC; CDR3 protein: CASSQVPGAEQYF
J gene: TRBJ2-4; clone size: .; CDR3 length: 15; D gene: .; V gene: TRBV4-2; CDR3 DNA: TGTGCCAGCAGCCAGGGCTCGGTGGTTGAAAACATTCAGTACTTC; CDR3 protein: CASSQGSVVENIQYF
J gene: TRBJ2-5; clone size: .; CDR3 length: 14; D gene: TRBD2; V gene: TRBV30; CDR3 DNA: TGTGCCTGGAGTGTTAATGTGGCGGGAGGTTCCCAGTACTTC; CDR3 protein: CAWSVNVAGGSQYF
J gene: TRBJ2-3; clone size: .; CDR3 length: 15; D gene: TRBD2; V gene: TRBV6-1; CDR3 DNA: TGTGCCAGCAGGGGGACTAGCGGGGCCACAGATACGCAGTATTTT; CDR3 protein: CASRGTSGATDTQYF
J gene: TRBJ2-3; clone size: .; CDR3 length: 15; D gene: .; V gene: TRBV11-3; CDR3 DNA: TGTGCCAGCAGCTCCGGGGTAACTAGCACAGATACGCAGTATTTT; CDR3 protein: CASSSGVTSTDTQYF
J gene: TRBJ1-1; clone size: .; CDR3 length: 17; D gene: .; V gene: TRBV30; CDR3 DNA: TGTGCCTCCCCTAAGGGGGGGCCACGGTCCGGAGCGACTGAAGCTTTCTTT; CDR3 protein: CASPKGGPRSGATEAFF
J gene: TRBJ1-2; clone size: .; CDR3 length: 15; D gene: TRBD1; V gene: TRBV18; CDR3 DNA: TGTGCCAGCTCACCCCCGACAGGGGGCAGCTATGGCTACACCTTC; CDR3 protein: CASSPPTGGSYGYTF
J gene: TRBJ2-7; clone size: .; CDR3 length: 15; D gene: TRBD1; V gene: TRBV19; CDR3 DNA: TGTGCCAGTAGTACCGCCGGGACAGGCTCCTACGAGCAGTACTTC; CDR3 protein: CASSTAGTGSYEQYF